Included here is one T cell receptor beta chain sequence, with context. Its antigen is not known. Participants comprised healthy donors of bone marrow. Nominally healthy donors provided the samples, though records likely missed some immune exposures. This entry comes from a study of cytomegalovirus exposure and HLA in healthy donors. Study-level points and caveats: The authors reported that TCR beta sequences could predict HLA-A and HLA-B alleles. These predictions were accurate for most subjects in the first cohort. The authors considered a cluster of highly shared sequence variants likely to be a sequencing artifact.

Germline CDR1 reads MRHNA; CDR2 reads SNTAGT. Trimming cost V 2 bases and J 9 bases; bases outside gene matches: 6. The CDR3 runs to 13 residues. The primer mix had 60 Vbeta and 13 Jbeta primers. Sequenced by immunoSEQ multiplex PCR; TCRdb stores in-frame clones only, minus some. The repertoire includes around 130,000 clones, over 75% of them detected once, and over 1.5% sits in the top ten. The sequenced material came from PBMCs. The rearrangement joins TRBV6-4 to TRBJ2-5; TRBD2 aligns across 7 bases. The receptor comes from a man aged 35-49 years in good health and CMV-seronegative. The CDR3 is CASSDVAGAAQYF. For the CDR3, the DNA is TGTGCCAGCAGTGACGTCGCGGGAGCTGCCCAGTACTTC.